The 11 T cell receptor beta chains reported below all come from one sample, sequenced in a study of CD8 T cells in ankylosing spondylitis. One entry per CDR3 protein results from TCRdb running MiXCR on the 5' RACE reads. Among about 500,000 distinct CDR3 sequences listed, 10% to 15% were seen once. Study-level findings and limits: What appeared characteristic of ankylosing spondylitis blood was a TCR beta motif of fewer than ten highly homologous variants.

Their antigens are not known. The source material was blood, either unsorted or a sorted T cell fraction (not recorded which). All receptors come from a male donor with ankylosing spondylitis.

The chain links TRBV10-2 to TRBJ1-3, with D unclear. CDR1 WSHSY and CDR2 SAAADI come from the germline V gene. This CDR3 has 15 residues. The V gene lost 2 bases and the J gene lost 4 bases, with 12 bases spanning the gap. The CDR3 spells CASSEARGDGNTIYF. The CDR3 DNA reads TGCGCCAGCAGTGAGGCTCGAGGCGACGGAAACACCATATATTTT.

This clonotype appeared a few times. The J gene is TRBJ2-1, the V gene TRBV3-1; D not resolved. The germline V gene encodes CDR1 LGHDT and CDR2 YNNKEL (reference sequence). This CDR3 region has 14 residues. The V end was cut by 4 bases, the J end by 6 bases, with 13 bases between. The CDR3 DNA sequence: TGTGCCAGCAGCCTTGATAGGCTTTCCAATGAGCAGTTCTTC. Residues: CASSLDRLSNEQFF.

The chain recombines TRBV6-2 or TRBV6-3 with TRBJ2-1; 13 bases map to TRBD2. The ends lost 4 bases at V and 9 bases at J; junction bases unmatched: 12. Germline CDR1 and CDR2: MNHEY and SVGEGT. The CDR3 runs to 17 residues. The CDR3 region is CASSWTSGSPSLREQFF. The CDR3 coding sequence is TGTGCCAGCAGTTGGACTAGCGGGAGCCCCTCGCTGCGTGAGCAGTTCTTC.

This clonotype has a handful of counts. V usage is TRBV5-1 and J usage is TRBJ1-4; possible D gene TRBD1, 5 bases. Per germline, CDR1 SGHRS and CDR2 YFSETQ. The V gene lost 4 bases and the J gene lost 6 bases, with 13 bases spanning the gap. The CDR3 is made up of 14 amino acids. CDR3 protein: CASSLGRKDEKLFF. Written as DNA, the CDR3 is TGCGCCAGCAGCCTGGGGCGCAAGGATGAAAAACTGTTTTTT. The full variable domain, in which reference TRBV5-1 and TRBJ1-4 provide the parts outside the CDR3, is KAGVTQTPRYLIKTRGQQVTLSCSPISGHRSVSWYQQTPGQGLQFLFEYFSETQRNKGNFPGRFSGRQFSNSRSEMNVSTLELGDSALYLCASSLGRKDEKLFFGSGTQLSVL.

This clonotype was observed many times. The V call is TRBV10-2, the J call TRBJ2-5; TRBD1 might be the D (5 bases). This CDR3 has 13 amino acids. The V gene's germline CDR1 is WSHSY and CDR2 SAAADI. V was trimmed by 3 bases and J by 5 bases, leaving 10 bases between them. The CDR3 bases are TGCGCCAGCAGTGACAGGGCCTTGGAGACCCAGTACTTC. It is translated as CASSDRALETQYF.

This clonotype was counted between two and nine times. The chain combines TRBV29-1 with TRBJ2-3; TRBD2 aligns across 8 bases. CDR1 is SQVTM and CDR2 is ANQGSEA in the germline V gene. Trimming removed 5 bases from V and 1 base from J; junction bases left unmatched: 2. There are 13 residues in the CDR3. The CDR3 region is CSVIAGRTDTQYF. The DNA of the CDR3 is TGCAGCGTTATAGCGGGACGCACAGATACGCAGTATTTT.

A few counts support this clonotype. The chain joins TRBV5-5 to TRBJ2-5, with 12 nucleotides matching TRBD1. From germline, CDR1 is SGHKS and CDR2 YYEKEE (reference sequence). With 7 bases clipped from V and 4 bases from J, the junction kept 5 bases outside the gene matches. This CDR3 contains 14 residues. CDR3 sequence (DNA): TGTGCCAGCGGGACAGGGGGCTCGTCAGAGACCCAGTACTTC. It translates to CASGTGGSSETQYF.

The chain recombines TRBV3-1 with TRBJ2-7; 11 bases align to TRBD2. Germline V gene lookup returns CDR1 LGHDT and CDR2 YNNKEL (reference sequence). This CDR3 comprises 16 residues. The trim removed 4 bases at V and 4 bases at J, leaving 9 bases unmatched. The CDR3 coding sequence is TGTGCCAGCAGCCGCGGTGGGACTAGCGGCTCGTACGAGCAGTACTTC. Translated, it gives CASSRGGTSGSYEQYF.

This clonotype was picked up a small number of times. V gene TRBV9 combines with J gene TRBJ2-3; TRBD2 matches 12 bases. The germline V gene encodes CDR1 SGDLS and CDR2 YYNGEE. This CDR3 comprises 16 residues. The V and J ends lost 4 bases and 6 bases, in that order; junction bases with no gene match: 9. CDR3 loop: CASSPVVGLAGDTQYF. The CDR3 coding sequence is TGTGCCAGCAGCCCCGTAGTGGGACTAGCGGGCGATACGCAGTATTTT.

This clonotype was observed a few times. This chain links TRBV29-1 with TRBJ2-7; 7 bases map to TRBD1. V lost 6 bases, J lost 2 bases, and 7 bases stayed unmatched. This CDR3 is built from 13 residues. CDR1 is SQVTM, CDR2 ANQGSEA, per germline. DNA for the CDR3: TGCAGCGTCTGGACAGGTACTGCCTACGAGCAGTACTTC. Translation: CSVWTGTAYEQYF.

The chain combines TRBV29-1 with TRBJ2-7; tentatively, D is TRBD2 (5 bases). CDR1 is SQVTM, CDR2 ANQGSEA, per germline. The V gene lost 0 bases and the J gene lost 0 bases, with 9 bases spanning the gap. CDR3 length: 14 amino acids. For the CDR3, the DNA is TGCAGCGTTGAAGAGGGCCGGGACTCCTACGAGCAGTACTTC. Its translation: CSVEEGRDSYEQYF.